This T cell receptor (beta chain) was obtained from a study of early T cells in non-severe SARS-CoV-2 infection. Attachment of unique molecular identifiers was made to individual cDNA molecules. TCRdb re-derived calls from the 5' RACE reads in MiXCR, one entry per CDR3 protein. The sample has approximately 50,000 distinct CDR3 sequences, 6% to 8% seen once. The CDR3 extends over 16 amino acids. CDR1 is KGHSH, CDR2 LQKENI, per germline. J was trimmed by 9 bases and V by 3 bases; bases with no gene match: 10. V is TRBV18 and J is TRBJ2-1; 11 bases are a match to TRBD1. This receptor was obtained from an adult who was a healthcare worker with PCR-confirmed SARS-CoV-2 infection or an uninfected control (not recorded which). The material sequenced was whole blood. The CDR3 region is CASSPRGQGAFPEQFF. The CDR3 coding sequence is TGTGCCAGCTCACCTAGAGGACAGGGGGCTTTCCCTGAGCAGTTCTTC.